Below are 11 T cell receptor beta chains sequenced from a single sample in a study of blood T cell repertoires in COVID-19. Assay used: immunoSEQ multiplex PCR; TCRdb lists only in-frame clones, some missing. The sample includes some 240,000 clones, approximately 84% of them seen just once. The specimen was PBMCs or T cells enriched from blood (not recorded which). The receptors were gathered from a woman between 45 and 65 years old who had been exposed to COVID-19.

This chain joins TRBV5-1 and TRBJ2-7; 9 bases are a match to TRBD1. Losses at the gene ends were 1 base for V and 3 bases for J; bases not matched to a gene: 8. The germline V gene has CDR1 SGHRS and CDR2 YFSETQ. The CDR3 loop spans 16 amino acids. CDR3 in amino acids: CASSLRSPGQGYEQYF. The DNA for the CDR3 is TGCGCCAGCAGCTTGAGAAGTCCGGGACAGGGCTACGAGCAGTACTTC.

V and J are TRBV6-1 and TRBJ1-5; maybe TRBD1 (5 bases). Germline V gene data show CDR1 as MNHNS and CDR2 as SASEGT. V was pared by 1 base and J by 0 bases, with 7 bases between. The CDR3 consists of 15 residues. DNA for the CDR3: TGTGCCAGCAGTGAAGGGGGCAATAGCAATCAGCCCCAGCATTTT. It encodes CASSEGGNSNQPQHF.

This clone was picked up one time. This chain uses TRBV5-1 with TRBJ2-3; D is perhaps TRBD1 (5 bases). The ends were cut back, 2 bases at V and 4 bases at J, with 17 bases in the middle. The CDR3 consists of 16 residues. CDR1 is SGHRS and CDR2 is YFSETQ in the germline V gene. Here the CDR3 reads CASSFGQGGTPDTQYF. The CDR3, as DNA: TGCGCCAGCAGCTTTGGGCAGGGTGGCACACCAGATACGCAGTATTTT.

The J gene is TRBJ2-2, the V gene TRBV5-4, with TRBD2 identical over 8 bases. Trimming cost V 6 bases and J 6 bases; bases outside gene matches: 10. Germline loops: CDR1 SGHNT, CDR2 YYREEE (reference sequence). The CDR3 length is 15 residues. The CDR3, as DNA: TGTGCCAGCACCACATCGGCGGGGGGACCCGGGGAGCTGTTTTTT. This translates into CASTTSAGGPGELFF.

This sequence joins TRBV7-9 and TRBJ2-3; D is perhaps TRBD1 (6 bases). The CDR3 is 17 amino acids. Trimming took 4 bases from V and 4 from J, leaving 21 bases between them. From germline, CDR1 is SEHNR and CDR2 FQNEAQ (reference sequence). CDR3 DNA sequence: TGTGCCAGCAGCTCCTTAAGCGTAGGGGGAAGCCCAGATACGCAGTATTTT. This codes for CASSSLSVGGSPDTQYF.

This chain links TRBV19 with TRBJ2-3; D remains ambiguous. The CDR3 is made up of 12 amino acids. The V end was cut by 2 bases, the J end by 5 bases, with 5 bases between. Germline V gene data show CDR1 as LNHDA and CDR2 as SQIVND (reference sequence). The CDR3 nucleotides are TGTGCCAGTAGTATAAATAGAGATACGCAGTATTTT. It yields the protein CASSINRDTQYF.

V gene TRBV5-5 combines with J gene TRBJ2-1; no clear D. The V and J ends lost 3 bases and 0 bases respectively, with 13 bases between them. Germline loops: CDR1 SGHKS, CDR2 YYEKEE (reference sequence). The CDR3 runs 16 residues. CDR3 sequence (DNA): TGTGCCAGCAGCTGGGCCACTGCGAGCTCCTACAATGAGCAGTTCTTC. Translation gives CASSWATASSYNEQFF.

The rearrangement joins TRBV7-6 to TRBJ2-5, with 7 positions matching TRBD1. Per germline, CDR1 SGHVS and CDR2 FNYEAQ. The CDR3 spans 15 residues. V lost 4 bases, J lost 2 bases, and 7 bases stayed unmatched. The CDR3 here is CASSSLPGQQETQYF. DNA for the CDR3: TGTGCCAGCAGCTCCTTACCGGGACAGCAAGAGACCCAGTACTTC.

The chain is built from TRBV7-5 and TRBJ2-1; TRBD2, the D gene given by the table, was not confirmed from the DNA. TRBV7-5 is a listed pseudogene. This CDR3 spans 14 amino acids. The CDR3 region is CARSLLPPSHEQFF. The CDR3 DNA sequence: TGTGCCAGAAGCTTACTTCCCCCCTCCCATGAGCAGTTCTTC.

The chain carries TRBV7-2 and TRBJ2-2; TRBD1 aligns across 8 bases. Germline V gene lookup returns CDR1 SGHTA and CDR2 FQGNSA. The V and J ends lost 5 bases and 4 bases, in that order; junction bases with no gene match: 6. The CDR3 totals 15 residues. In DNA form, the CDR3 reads TGTGCCAGCAGCGGACAGGGCTCAGGCACCGGGGAGCTGTTTTTT. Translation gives CASSGQGSGTGELFF.

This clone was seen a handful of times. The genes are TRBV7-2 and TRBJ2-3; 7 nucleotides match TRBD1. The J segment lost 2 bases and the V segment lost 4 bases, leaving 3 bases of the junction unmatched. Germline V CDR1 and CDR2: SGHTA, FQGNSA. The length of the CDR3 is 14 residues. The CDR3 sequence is CASSSQGNTDTQYF. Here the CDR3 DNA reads TGTGCCAGCAGCTCACAGGGGAACACAGATACGCAGTATTTT.